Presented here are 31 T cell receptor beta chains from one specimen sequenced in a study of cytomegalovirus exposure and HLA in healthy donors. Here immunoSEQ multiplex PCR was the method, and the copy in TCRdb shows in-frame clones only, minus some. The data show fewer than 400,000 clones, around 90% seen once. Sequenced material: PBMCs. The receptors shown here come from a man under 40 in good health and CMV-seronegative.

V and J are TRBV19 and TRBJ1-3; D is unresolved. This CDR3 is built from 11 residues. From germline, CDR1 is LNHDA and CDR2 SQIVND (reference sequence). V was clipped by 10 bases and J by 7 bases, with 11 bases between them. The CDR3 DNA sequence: TGTGCCACCACAAGAGGCAACACCATATATTTT. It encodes CATTRGNTIYF. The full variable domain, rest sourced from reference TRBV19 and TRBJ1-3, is DGGITQSPKYLFRKEGQNVTLSCEQNLNHDAMYWYRQDPGQGLRLIYYSQIVNDFQKGDIAEGYSVSREKKESFPLTVTSAQKNPTAFYLCATTRGNTIYFGEGSWLTVV.

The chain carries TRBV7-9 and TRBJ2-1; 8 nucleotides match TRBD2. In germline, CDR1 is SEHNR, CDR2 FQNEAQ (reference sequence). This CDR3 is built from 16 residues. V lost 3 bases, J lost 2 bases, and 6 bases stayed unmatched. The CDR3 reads CASSFSAGGPYNEQFF. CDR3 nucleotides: TGTGCCAGCAGCTTTTCGGCGGGGGGCCCCTACAATGAGCAGTTCTTC.

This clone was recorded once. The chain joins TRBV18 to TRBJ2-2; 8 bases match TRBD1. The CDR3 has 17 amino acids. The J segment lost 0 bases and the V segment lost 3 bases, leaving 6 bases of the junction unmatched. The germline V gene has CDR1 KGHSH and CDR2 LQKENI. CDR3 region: CASSPRDRTSNTGELFF. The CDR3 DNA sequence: TGTGCCAGCTCACCTCGGGACAGGACCTCGAACACCGGGGAGCTGTTTTTT.

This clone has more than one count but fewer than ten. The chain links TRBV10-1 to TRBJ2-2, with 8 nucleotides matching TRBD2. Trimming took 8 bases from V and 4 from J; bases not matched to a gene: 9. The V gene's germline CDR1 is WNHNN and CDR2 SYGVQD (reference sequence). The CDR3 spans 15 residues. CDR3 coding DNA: TGCGCCAGCCAACGAGCGGGGGACGGCACCGGGGAGCTGTTTTTT. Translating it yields CASQRAGDGTGELFF.

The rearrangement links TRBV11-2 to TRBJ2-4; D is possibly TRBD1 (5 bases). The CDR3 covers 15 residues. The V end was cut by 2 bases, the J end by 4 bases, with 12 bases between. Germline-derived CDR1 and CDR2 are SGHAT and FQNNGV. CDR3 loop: CASSLSWAGKNIQYF. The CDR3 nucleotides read TGTGCCAGCAGCTTATCCTGGGCAGGGAAAAACATTCAGTACTTC.

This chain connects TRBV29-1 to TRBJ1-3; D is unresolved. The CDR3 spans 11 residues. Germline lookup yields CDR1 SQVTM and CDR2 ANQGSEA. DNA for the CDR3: TGCAGACAAGCGGGTGGAAACACCATATATTTT. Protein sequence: CRQAGGNTIYF.

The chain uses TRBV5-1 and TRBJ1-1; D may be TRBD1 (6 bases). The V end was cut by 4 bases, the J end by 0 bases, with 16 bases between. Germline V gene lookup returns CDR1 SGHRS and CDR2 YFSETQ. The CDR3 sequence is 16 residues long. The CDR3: CASSPTWTEMNTEAFF. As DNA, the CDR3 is TGCGCCAGCAGCCCGACCTGGACAGAGATGAACACTGAAGCTTTCTTT. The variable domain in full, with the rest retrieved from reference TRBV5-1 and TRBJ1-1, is KAGVTQTPRYLIKTRGQQVTLSCSPISGHRSVSWYQQTPGQGLQFLFEYFSETQRNKGNFPGRFSGRQFSNSRSEMNVSTLELGDSALYLCASSPTWTEMNTEAFFGQGTRLTVV.

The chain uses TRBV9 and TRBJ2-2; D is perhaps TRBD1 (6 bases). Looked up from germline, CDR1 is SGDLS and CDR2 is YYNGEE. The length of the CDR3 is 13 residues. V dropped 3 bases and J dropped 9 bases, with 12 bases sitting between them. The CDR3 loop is CASSGQDYRELFF. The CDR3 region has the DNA TGTGCCAGCAGCGGACAGGATTATCGGGAGCTGTTTTTT.

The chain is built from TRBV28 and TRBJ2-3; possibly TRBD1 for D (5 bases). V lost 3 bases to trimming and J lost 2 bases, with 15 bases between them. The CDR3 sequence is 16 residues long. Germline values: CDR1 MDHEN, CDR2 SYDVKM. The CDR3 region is CASSFQQAIHTDTQYF. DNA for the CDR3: TGTGCCAGCAGTTTTCAACAGGCGATACACACAGATACGCAGTATTTT.

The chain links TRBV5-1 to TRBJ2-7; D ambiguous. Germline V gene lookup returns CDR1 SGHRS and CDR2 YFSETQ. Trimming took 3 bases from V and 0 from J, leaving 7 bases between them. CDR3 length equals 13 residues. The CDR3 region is CASSSTLSYEQYF. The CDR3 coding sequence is TGCGCCAGCAGCTCGACACTCTCCTACGAGCAGTACTTC.

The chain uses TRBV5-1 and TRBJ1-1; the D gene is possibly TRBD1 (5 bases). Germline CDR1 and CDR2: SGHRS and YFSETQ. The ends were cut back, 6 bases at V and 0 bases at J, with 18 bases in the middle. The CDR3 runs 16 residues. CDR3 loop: CASTPTTASMNTEAFF. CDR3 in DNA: TGCGCCAGCACGCCAACGACAGCCTCAATGAACACTGAAGCTTTCTTT. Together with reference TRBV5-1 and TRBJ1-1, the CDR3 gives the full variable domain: KAGVTQTPRYLIKTRGQQVTLSCSPISGHRSVSWYQQTPGQGLQFLFEYFSETQRNKGNFPGRFSGRQFSNSRSEMNVSTLELGDSALYLCASTPTTASMNTEAFFGQGTRLTVV.

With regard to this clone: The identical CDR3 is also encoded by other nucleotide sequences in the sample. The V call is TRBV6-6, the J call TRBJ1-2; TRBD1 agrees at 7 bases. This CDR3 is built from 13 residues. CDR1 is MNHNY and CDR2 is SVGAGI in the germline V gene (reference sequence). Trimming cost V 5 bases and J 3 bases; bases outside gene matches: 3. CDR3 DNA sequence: TGTGCCAGCAGTCCTACAGGGGACTATGGCTACACCTTC. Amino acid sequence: CASSPTGDYGYTF.

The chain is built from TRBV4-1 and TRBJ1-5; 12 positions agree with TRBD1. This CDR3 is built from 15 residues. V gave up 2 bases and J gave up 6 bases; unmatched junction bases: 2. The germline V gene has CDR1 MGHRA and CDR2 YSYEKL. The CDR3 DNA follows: TGCGCCAGCAGCCAACAGGGACAGGGGGCTCAGCCCCAGCATTTT. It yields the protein CASSQQGQGAQPQHF.

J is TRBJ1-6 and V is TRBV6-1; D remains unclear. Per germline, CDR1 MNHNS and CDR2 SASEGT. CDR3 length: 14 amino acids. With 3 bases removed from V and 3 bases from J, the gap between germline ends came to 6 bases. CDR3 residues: CASSDSLYNSPLHF. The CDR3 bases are TGTGCCAGCAGTGACAGTCTCTATAATTCACCCCTCCACTTT.

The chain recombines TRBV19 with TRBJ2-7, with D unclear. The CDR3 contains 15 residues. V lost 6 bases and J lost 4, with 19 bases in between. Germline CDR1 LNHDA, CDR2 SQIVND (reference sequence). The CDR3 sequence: CASSQTSTQSYEQYF. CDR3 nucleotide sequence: TGTGCCAGTAGCCAGACCTCGACTCAGTCGTACGAGCAGTACTTC.

In DNA form, the CDR3 reads TGTGCCAGTAGTATGGCGCCGGGAACCTATAATTCACCCCTCCACTTT. This translates into CASSMAPGTYNSPLHF. The gene calls are TRBV19 and TRBJ1-6; no firm D call. CDR3 length: 16 residues. Trimming took 3 bases from V and 2 from J, leaving 11 bases between them. CDR1 and CDR2 (germline): LNHDA, SQIVND (reference sequence).

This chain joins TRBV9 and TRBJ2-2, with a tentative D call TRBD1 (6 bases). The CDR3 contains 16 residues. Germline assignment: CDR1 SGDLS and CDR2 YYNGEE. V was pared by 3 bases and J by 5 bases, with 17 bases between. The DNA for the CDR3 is TGTGCCAGCAGCGCACGGCAGGGGAAGGGAACCGGGGAGCTGTTTTTT. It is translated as CASSARQGKGTGELFF. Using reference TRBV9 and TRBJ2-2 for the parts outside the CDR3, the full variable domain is DSGVTQTPKHLITATGQRVTLRCSPRSGDLSVYWYQQSLDQGLQFLIQYYNGEERAKGNILERFSAQQFPDLHSELNLSSLELGDSALYFCASSARQGKGTGELFFGEGSRLTVL.

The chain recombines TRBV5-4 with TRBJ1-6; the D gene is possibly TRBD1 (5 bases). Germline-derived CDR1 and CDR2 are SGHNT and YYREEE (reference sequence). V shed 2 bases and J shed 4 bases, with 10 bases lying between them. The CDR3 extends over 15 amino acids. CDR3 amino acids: CASSLGAGYNSPLHF. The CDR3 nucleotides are TGTGCCAGCAGCTTAGGGGCAGGGTATAATTCACCCCTCCACTTT.

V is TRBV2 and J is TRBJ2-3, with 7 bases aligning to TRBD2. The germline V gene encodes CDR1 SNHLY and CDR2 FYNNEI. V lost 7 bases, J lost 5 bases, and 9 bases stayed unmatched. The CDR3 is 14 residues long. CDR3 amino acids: CASIRRGRGDTQYF. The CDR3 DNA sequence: TGTGCCAGCATTCGGCGGGGGAGGGGAGATACGCAGTATTTT. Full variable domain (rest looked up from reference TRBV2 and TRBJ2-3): EPEVTQTPSHQVTQMGQEVILRCVPISNHLYFYWYRQILGQKVEFLVSFYNNEISEKSEIFDDQFSVERPDGSNFTLKIRSTKLEDSAMYFCASIRRGRGDTQYFGPGTRLTVL.

In nucleotides, the CDR3 is TGTGCCAGCAGCCAAGCGGACAGAACCTACATGAACACTGAAGCTTTCTTT. It translates to CASSQADRTYMNTEAFF. The V gene is TRBV4-2, the J gene TRBJ1-1, with a possible D match to TRBD1 (6 bases). V shed 1 base and J shed 0 bases, with 15 bases lying between them. The CDR3 spans 17 residues. The germline CDR1 and CDR2 sequences are LGHNA and YNFKEQ.

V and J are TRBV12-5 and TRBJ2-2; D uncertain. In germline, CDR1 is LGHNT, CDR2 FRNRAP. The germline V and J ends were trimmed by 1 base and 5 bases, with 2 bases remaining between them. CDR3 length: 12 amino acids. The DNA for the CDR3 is TGTGCTAGTGGTTTGGCGACCGGGGAGCTGTTTTTT. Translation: CASGLATGELFF.

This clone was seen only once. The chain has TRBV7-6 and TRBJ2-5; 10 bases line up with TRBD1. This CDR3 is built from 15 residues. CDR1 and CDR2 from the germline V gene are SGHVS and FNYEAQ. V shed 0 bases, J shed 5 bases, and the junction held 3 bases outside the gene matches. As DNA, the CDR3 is TGTGCCAGCAGCTTAGCAGGGACAGGGGCCGAGACCCAGTACTTC. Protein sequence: CASSLAGTGAETQYF. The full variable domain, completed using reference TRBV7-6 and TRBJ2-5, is GAGVSQSPRYKVTKRGQDVALRCDPISGHVSLYWYRQALGQGPEFLTYFNYEAQQDKSGLPNDRFSAERPEGSISTLTIQRTEQRDSAMYRCASSLAGTGAETQYFGPGTRLLVL.

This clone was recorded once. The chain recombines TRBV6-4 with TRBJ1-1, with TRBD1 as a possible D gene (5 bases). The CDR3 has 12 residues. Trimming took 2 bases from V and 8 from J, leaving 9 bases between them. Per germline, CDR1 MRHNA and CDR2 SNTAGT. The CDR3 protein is CASSDAAGEAFF. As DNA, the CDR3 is TGTGCCAGCAGTGACGCGGCAGGGGAAGCTTTCTTT.

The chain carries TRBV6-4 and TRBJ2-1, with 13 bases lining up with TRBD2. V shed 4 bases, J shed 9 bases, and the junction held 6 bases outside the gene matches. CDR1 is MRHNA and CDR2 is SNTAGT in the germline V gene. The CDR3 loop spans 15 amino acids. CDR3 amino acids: CASSGTSGGFGEQFF. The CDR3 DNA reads TGTGCCAGCAGTGGGACTAGCGGGGGATTCGGTGAGCAGTTCTTC.

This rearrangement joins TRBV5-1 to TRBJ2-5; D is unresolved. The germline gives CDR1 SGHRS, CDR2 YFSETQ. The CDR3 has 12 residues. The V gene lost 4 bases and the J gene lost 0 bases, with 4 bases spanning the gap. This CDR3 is CASSPYQETQYF. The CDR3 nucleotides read TGCGCCAGCAGCCCCTACCAAGAGACCCAGTACTTC.

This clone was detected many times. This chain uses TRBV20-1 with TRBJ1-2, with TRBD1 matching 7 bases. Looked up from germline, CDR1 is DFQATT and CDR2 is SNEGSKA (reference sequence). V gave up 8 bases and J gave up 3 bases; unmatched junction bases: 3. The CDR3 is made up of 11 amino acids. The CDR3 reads CSSTGDYGYTF. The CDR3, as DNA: TGCAGTTCTACAGGGGACTATGGCTACACCTTC.

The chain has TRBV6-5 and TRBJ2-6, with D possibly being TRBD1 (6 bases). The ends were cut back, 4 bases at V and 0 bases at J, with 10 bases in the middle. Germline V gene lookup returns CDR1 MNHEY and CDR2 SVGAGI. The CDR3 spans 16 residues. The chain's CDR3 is CASSSTGFSGANVLTF. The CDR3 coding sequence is TGTGCCAGCAGTTCCACAGGGTTCTCTGGGGCCAACGTCCTGACTTTC.

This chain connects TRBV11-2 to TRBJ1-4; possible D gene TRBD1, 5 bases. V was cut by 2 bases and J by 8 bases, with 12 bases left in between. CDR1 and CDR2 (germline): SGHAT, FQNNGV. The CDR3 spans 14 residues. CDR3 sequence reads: CASSLPRAGEKLFF. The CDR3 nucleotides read TGTGCCAGCAGCTTACCCAGGGCGGGGGAAAAACTGTTTTTT.

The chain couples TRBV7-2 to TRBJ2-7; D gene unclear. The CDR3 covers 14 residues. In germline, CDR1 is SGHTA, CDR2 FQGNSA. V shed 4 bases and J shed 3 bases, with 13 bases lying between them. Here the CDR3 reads CASSSGNGIYEQYF. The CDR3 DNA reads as TGTGCCAGCAGCTCAGGCAACGGAATCTACGAGCAGTACTTC.

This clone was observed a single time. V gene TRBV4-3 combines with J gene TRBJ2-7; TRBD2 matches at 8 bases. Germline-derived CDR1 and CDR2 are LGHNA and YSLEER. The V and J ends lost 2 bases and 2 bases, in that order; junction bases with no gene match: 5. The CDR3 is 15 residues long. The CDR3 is CASSQIRGGAYEQYF. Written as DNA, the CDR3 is TGCGCCAGCAGCCAAATACGGGGGGGCGCCTACGAGCAGTACTTC.

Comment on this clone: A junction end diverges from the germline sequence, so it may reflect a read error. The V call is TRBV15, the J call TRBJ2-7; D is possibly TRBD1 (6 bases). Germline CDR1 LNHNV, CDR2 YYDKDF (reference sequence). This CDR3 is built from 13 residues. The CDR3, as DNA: TGTGCCACCAGCAGATATACACAGGGTGTAAGGCACTTC. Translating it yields CATSRYTQGVRHF.